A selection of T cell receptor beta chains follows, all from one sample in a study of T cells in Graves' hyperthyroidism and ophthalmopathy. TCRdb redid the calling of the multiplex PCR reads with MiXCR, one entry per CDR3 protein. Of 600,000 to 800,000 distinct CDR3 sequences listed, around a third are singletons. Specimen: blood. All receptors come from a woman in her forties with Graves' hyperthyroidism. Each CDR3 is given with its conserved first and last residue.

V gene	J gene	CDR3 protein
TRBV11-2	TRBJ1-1	CASSLERWTEAFF
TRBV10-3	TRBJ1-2	CAISEKVDRGGYTF
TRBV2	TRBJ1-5	CASSVDGSMSNQPQHF
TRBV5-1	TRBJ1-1	CASSLVWRSEAFF
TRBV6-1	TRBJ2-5	CASSETVTVQETQYF
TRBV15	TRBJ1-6	CATSAAPAF
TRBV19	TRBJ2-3	CASSQSFGDTQYF
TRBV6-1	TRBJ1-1	CASSAMGAETEAFF
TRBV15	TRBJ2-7	CATSRDGQGEQYF
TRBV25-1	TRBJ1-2	CASSPRTDRVPWGYTF
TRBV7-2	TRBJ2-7	CASGLNSGFYEQYF